Listed below are T cell receptor beta chains from one sample, sequenced in a study of cytomegalovirus exposure and HLA in healthy donors. Profiled with immunoSEQ multiplex PCR; TCRdb holds only in-frame clones, not every one. This table has some 140,000 clones, 85% appearing once. Sequencing was performed on PBMCs. The receptors originated from a woman in her thirties in good health and CMV-seropositive. Both conserved end residues are part of each CDR3. D genes are given only for firm matches. Size is omitted from some rows. Given values are once, few, many or a class for expanded clones.

TRBD2 | TRBJ2-7 | TRBV4-2 | once | TGTGCCAGCAGCCAAGAGGGGGCTAGCGGGAGCTACGAGCAGTACTTC | CASSQEGASGSYEQYF
NA | TRBJ1-1 | TRBV4-1 | few | TGCGCCAGCAGCCAAGATACCAGGGCAGGGACTGAAGCTTTCTTT | CASSQDTRAGTEAFF
NA | TRBJ2-7 | TRBV2 | once | TGTGCCAGCAGCTTTAGACAGTCCGGGTACGAGCAGTACTTC | CASSFRQSGYEQYF
NA | TRBJ2-1 | TRBV6-1 | NA | TGTGCCAGCTCGCCACCAAGACTCAATGAGCAGTTCTTC | CASSPPRLNEQFF
TRBD2 | TRBJ2-4 | TRBV30 | few | TGTGCCTGGAGTAGGGGAGGGGACATTCAGTACTTC | CAWSRGGDIQYF
TRBD2 | TRBJ2-1 | TRBV11-2 | NA | TGTGCCAGCAGCTTAGACAGGATAGCGGGGGGTTATGAGCAGTTCTTC | CASSLDRIAGGYEQFF
NA | TRBJ1-2 | TRBV7-9 | NA | TGTTCCACCCTTCCCCTCCCAGGGGATGGCTACACCTTC | CSTLPLPGDGYTF
NA | TRBJ1-1 | TRBV28 | NA | TGTGCCAGCAGACGAGTCTTGAACACTGAAGCTTTCTTT | CASRRVLNTEAFF
TRBD1 | TRBJ1-2 | TRBV28 | NA | TGTGCCACTGAGGGGGCGGATGGCTACACCTTC | CATEGADGYTF
NA | TRBJ1-1 | TRBV18 | NA | TGTGCCAGCTCACCCCAGGGGAACACTGAAGCTTTCTTT | CASSPQGNTEAFF
NA | TRBJ2-7 | TRBV25-1 | NA | TGTGCCAGTCGGGACACCTACGAGCAGTACTTC | CASRDTYEQYF
TRBD1 | TRBJ1-1 | TRBV4-1 | NA | TGCGCCAGCAGCCAAGCCGACAGGGGCGGAACTGAAGCTTTCTTT | CASSQADRGGTEAFF
NA | TRBJ1-4 | TRBV9 | NA | TGTGCCAGCAGCGTAACGGGACACCTTGCAACTAATGAAAAACTGTTTTTT | CASSVTGHLATNEKLFF